The sequence of this T cell receptor beta chain was determined in a study of identical twins. On this clonotype: Antigen unknown.

V was shortened by 7 bases and J by 2 bases, with 11 bases between the two germline ends. This CDR3 contains 12 residues. Germline assignment: CDR1 DFQATT and CDR2 SNEGSKA (reference sequence). cDNA molecules carried unique molecular identifiers, and template switching added a universal primer site. TCRdb analysed the 5' RACE reads with MiXCR anew, one entry per CDR3 protein. The table has around 960,000 distinct CDR3 sequences, 9% to 15% seen once. There were only healthy Caucasians among the donors. Study-wide results and limits: Insertions ran lower in abundant cord blood beta clonotypes, though not in memory repertoires.

The sample was also linked to a second study, of yellow fever vaccine responses in identical twins.

Sample: PBMCs. The TCR sequence derives from a woman under 30 in good health. J is TRBJ1-2 and V is TRBV20-1; perhaps TRBD1 as D (6 bases). This chain's CDR3 is CSGKTGNYGYTF. In DNA, the CDR3 is TGCAGTGGCAAAACAGGGAACTATGGCTACACCTTC.